This T cell receptor (beta chain) was retrieved from a study of blood T cell repertoires in COVID-19 (dated by TCRdb to the early 2020s). Regarding the complete study: The collaborator samples originated in the United States, Italy and Spain and spanned the acute and convalescent phases of COVID-19. Where available, HLA class I and class II types were obtained from metadata supplied by the sample provider rather than from assay-based typing. The material from the prospective study consisted of cDNA or gDNA derived from T cells, B-cell-depleted T cells, or PBMCs. The repertoires were released in a freely available public database intended as a resource for research on the immune response to SARS-CoV-2. Samples came from the ongoing ImmuneRACE study (first 160 participants) plus 1,254 subjects from 6 global collaborators. The dataset comprised deeply sampled blood TCRbeta repertoires from subjects exposed to, actively infected with, or recovered from COVID-19. The sample metadata nearly always contained a de-identified subject ID, COVID-19 status, age in years and sex.

Trimming removed 3 bases from V and 1 base from J; the gene matches leave 4 bases unexplained. Its CDR3 holds 15 amino acids, cysteine through phenylalanine. Only the CDR3 region is kept as DNA, spanning 45 bases read in frame from base 1. The germline V gene gives CDR1 as SGHRS and CDR2 as YFSETQ. Each collaborating institution followed its own protocols to collect whole blood in K2EDTA tubes. For TCRbeta analysis, collaborators shipped samples as frozen whole blood, isolated PBMCs, or DNA extracted from either of those sample types. Results and caveats for the whole study, not just this receptor: The quantity of clinical and demographic metadata differed by source and by participant and was supplied without curation.

With respect to this clone: Its antigen is unknown. The record has no base qualities; no much larger clone is one base away.

The immunoSEQ Assay, a bias-controlled multiplex PCR, was used to amplify TCRbeta CDR3 regions from genomic DNA. As for the original processing: The number of nucleated cells in each sample was estimated by amplification of reference gene primers within the assay. To quantify the absolute abundance of each unique TCRbeta CDR3 rearrangement, sequence reads were collapsed and filtered. For each sample, productive Simpson clonality was calculated as the square root of Simpson's diversity index across productive rearrangements. The clones in this table, taken by TCRdb from immuneACCESS, are in-frame only. Not every clone is retained; where verified, under half of the shortfall comes from an unresolved V gene, and the cause of the rest is unknown. V, J and clone size are those of that table, while D and trimming were read from the DNA. The sample records fewer than 180,000 clones, roughly 85% of which are singletons. The ten biggest clones cover around 3.5% of the sample.

The specimen was peripheral blood. This clonotype originated in a man between 65 and 85 years old with acute or convalescent COVID-19. The chain employs TRBV5-1 and TRBJ2-3; TRBD1 fits 8 bases in the junction. The DNA sequence is given as TGCGCCAGCAGCTCAGGGGGCGTCCGCACAGATACGCAGTATTTT. Its protein reads: CASSSGGVRTDTQYF.